This T cell receptor beta chain was documented in a study of cytomegalovirus exposure and HLA in healthy donors. This clone was recorded only once. The PCR made use of 60 Vbeta and 13 Jbeta primers. Sequencing was performed with immunoSEQ multiplex PCR; in TCRdb, only in-frame clones are kept and a portion is missing. The sample has 150,000 to 200,000 clones, roughly 87% seen once. The V and J ends lost 5 bases and 3 bases, in that order; junction bases with no gene match: 8. CDR1 SNHLY and CDR2 FYNNEI come from the germline V gene. The CDR3 contains 15 residues. The clonotype was recovered from a girl less than two years old in good health and CMV-seronegative. Specimen: PBMCs. The V gene is TRBV2, the J gene TRBJ2-5, with 8 bases matching TRBD2. As DNA, the CDR3 is TGTGCCAGCAGTACCTCCGGGACTAGGAAAGAGACCCAGTACTTC. Its translation is CASSTSGTRKETQYF.